This is a list of T cell receptor beta chains from one sample in a study of beta chain features in type 1 diabetes. Clones were sequenced by immunoSEQ multiplex PCR, and TCRdb holds only the in-frame ones, with some missing. Of hundreds of thousands of clones listed, about 14% are singletons. Sequenced: naive CD4+ T cells from blood. These receptors came from a woman in her 40s in good health. CDR3s include the opening cysteine and the closing phenylalanine or tryptophan. A row's size may be missing; if present it is once, few, many or a size class.

J gene	V gene	clone size	CDR3 protein
TRBJ1-5	TRBV23-1	few	CASSQTGQGGPQHF
TRBJ2-6	TRBV18	.	CASSPLRAGANSGANVLTF
TRBJ2-5	TRBV9	.	CASSRTGTGQETQYF
TRBJ2-3	TRBV10-3	.	CAISEVSQGKVADTQYF
TRBJ2-2	TRBV29-1	.	CSVEVGGSGATGELFF
TRBJ2-5	TRBV7-9	few	CASSLERGLLNQETQYF
TRBJ2-3	TRBV5-1	.	CASRSGGVTDTQYF
TRBJ1-1	TRBV5-4	few	CASSRQSPGTEAFF
TRBJ2-5	TRBV6-1	.	CAISEVSGGGETQYF
TRBJ1-1	TRBV10-3	few	CAISEWSGTEAFF
TRBJ2-2	TRBV9	.	CASSVRPGGTGELFF
TRBJ1-5	TRBV7-2	.	CASSAGQGFGQPQHF
TRBJ2-5	TRBV7-6	.	CASSFPMDRVVQETQYF
TRBJ2-6	TRBV5-4	.	CASSKDNRVPGANVLTF
TRBJ2-7	TRBV18	.	CASSATSGGSSGYEQYF
TRBJ1-3	TRBV28	.	CASSSGGPQWGNTIYF
TRBJ2-3	TRBV7-2	.	CASSRDSITDTQYF
TRBJ2-1	TRBV6-6	few	CASSREDRVGNEQFF
TRBJ1-4	TRBV2	few	CASRPPGEKLFF
TRBJ2-7	TRBV6-1	.	CASSSGQGTDEQYF
TRBJ2-5	TRBV7-2	.	CASSHGTGQETQYF
TRBJ2-4	TRBV18	.	CASSLLDRPVKNIQYF
TRBJ1-5	TRBV4-1	.	CASSQGGGGNQPQHF
TRBJ2-1	TRBV19	.	CASSSRVGQFF
TRBJ2-7	TRBV19	.	CASSMGYGAYEQYF
TRBJ2-3	TRBV6-5	.	CASSYSGDLPDTQYF
TRBJ2-7	TRBV6-5	once	CASSYSTGYEQYF
TRBJ1-2	TRBV19	.	CASSEITRTGPHGYTF
TRBJ2-3	TRBV18	.	CASSSLAGTDTQYF
TRBJ1-6	TRBV7-8	.	CASSGRDEGLNSPLHF
TRBJ2-1	TRBV7-8	.	CASSLVRQGGRYEQFF
TRBJ2-3	TRBV18	.	CASSPSALGTSGTDTQYF
TRBJ1-1	TRBV4-1	.	CASSQDGDRVRTEAFF
TRBJ2-5	TRBV7-6	few	CASSLTGVQETQYF
TRBJ1-2	TRBV5-8	few	CASNLLKSGVITSGYTF
TRBJ2-7	TRBV7-8	.	CASSFLSGQGNPYEQYF
TRBJ2-7	TRBV7-2	few	CASSPSSYEQYF
TRBJ1-2	TRBV27	few	CASRPQGVGLGYGYTF
TRBJ1-6	TRBV9	.	CASSAGGGSPLHF
TRBJ2-1	TRBV5-6	few	CASSQDRIKSSYNEQFF
TRBJ1-2	TRBV6-5	few	CASRVRGNLHGYTF
TRBJ2-1	TRBV5-1	.	CASSPNRVNEQFF
TRBJ2-2	TRBV4-1	.	CASSYGDRETGELFF
TRBJ2-5	TRBV11-3	few	CASSPPGWETQYF
TRBJ2-3	TRBV5-1	.	CASSLWASDTQYF
TRBJ2-1	TRBV5-1	.	CASSLEAGLGEQFF
TRBJ1-2	TRBV27	few	CASSLSIGVGGYTF
TRBJ2-1	TRBV9	.	CASSRDYSSSYNEQFF
TRBJ1-5	TRBV27	.	CASSSQGGISNQPQHF
TRBJ2-3	TRBV9	.	CASSASGGYTDTQYF
TRBJ1-1	TRBV6-6	few	CASSLGEATEAFF
TRBJ2-2	TRBV18	few	CASSSRGQGYTGELFF
TRBJ2-3	TRBV9	few	CASSVATVTRGWADTQYF
TRBJ2-7	TRBV7-2	few	CASGPGTGVEQYF
TRBJ2-3	TRBV11-2	few	CASSLVVRTSGTDTQYF